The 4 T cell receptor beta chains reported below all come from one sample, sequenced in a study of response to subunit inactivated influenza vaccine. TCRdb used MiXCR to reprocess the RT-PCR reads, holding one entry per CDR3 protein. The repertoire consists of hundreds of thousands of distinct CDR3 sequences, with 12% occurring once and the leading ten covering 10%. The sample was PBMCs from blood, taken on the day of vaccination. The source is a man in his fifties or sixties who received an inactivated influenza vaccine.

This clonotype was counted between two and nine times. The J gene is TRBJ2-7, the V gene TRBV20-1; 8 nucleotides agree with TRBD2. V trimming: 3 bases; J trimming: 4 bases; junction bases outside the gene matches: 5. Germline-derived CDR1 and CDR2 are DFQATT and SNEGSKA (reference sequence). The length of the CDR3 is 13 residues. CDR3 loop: CSARRGVEYEQYF. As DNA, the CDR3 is TGCAGTGCTAGGCGGGGGGTAGAATACGAGCAGTACTTC.

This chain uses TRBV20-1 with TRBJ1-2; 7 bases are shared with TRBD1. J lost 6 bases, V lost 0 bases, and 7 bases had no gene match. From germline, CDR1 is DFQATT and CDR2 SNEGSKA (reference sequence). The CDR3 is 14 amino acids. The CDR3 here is CSARDQSGGHGYTF. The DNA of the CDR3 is TGCAGTGCTAGAGATCAGTCAGGGGGTCATGGCTACACCTTC.

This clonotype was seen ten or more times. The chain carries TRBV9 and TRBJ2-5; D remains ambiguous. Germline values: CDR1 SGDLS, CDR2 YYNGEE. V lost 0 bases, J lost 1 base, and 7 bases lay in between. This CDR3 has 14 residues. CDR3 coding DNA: TGTGCCAGCAGCGTAGGACCAATCCAAGAGACCCAGTACTTC. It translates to CASSVGPIQETQYF.

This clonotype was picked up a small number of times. Written as DNA, the CDR3 is TGCGCCAGCAGCCAAGATTGGGGAAGAGCGAACACTGAAGCTTTCTTT. Residues: CASSQDWGRANTEAFF. The gene calls are TRBV4-1 and TRBJ1-1; D is unresolved. Looked up from germline, CDR1 is MGHRA and CDR2 is YSYEKL. The CDR3 extends over 16 amino acids. V lost 0 bases and J 1 base, leaving 12 bases between the germline ends.